The next 19 T cell receptor beta chains were all read from a single sample in a study of T cell responses to AZD1222 COVID-19 vaccine. TCRdb keeps only in-frame clones here, not all; method: immunoSEQ multiplex PCR. The data show about 130,000 clones, 90% seen once. The sample consisted of peripheral blood, taken on day 0 of AZD1222 vaccination. The receptors stem from an adult in good health.

The V and J genes are TRBV20-1 and TRBJ1-2; the D is unclear. This CDR3 has 10 residues. The ends were cut back, 0 bases at V and 12 bases at J, with 8 bases in the middle. Germline V gene sequence: CDR1 DFQATT, CDR2 SNEGSKA (reference sequence). The CDR3 spells CSARDPGNTF. The DNA for the CDR3 is TGCAGTGCTAGAGATCCCGGTAACACCTTC.

The rearrangement links TRBV7-9 to TRBJ1-3; D gene unclear. V lost 2 bases and J lost 0, with 20 bases in between. The CDR3 has 19 amino acids. Germline CDR1 and CDR2: SEHNR and FQNEAQ (reference sequence). The CDR3 sequence is CASSLTRLTSRPSGNTIYF. Here the CDR3 DNA reads TGTGCCAGCAGCTTAACTAGATTGACCAGTAGGCCCTCTGGAAACACCATATATTTT.

This chain joins TRBV18 and TRBJ2-7; possibly TRBD1 or TRBD2 for D (6 bases each). CDR1 and CDR2 (germline): KGHSH, LQKENI. V shed 3 bases and J shed 3 bases, with 15 bases lying between them. CDR3 length: 15 amino acids. CDR3 in DNA: TGTGCCAGCTCACCTCGGGGGCAGGATTACTACGAGCAGTACTTC. Translation: CASSPRGQDYYEQYF.

CDR3 bases: TGTGCCAGCAGTGAACTTGTCGGACCTCAAGAGACCCAGTACTTC. Translation: CASSELVGPQETQYF. This chain connects TRBV6-1 to TRBJ2-5; no firm D call. There are 15 residues in the CDR3. Looked up from germline, CDR1 is MNHNS and CDR2 is SASEGT. Deletions cut 2 bases from V and 2 bases from J, with 12 bases between.

The gene calls are TRBV18 and TRBJ1-1, with D unclear. The CDR3 length is 14 residues. With 4 bases removed from V and 4 bases from J, the gap between germline ends came to 13 bases. CDR1 and CDR2 (germline): KGHSH, LQKENI. In DNA, the CDR3 is TGTGCCAGCTCACTCACGGGTGGTAGCACTGAAGCTTTCTTT. It is translated as CASSLTGGSTEAFF.

V is TRBV7-9 and J is TRBJ1-3; 7 bases line up with TRBD1. Germline V gene lookup returns CDR1 SEHNR and CDR2 FQNEAQ (reference sequence). V was clipped by 3 bases and J by 4 bases; unmatched bases: 3. This CDR3 spans 14 amino acids. The CDR3 protein is CASSLTGLGNTIYF. CDR3 sequence (DNA): TGTGCCAGCAGCTTGACAGGGCTCGGAAACACCATATATTTT.

This rearrangement joins TRBV6-5 to TRBJ2-7, with 7 bases lining up with TRBD1. The junction had 7 bases not matched to a gene; V was cut back by 6 bases and J by 2 bases. Germline values: CDR1 MNHEY, CDR2 SVGAGI. The CDR3 is 14 residues long. The CDR3 here is CASRRRQGPYEQYF. The CDR3 DNA follows: TGTGCCAGCAGGAGGAGACAGGGTCCCTACGAGCAGTACTTC.

The gene calls are TRBV11-2 and TRBJ1-2; no clear D gene. The germline V and J ends were trimmed by 2 bases and 4 bases, with 11 bases remaining between them. The CDR3 is made up of 14 amino acids. The germline V gene encodes CDR1 SGHAT and CDR2 FQNNGV. The CDR3 bases are TGTGCCAGCAGCTTACCCAGCATCCTCTATGGCTACACCTTC. Its protein is CASSLPSILYGYTF.

The gene calls are TRBV19 and TRBJ2-1; TRBD2 matches 10 bases. The CDR3 covers 14 residues. Per germline, CDR1 LNHDA and CDR2 SQIVND (reference sequence). V shed 6 bases, J shed 8 bases, and the junction held 7 bases outside the gene matches. The CDR3 loop reads CASRTAGGRDEQFF. CDR3 coding DNA: TGTGCCAGTAGAACAGCGGGGGGGAGAGATGAGCAGTTCTTC.

V gene TRBV11-2 combines with J gene TRBJ1-6; D is undetermined. In germline, CDR1 is SGHAT, CDR2 FQNNGV. The CDR3 has 13 amino acids. V lost 1 base, J lost 5 bases, and 3 bases lay in between. This chain's CDR3 is CASSLGDNSPLHF. The CDR3 coding sequence is TGTGCCAGCAGCTTAGGTGATAATTCACCCCTCCACTTT.

The CDR3 loop is CASSPGTGSQYF. The CDR3 DNA reads TGTGCCAGCAGTCCCGGGACAGGATCCCAGTACTTC. The chain links TRBV6-5 to TRBJ2-5, with 8 bases aligning to TRBD1. The length of the CDR3 is 12 residues. CDR1 and CDR2 (germline): MNHEY, SVGAGI. J lost 9 bases, V lost 5 bases, and 5 bases had no gene match.

This chain links TRBV18 with TRBJ2-7; no reliable D call. Per the germline V gene, CDR1 is KGHSH and CDR2 is LQKENI. CDR3 length: 13 amino acids. V was cut by 0 bases and J by 3 bases, with 6 bases left in between. DNA for the CDR3: TGTGCCAGCTCACCACCAGACATCTACGAGCAGTACTTC. Translated: CASSPPDIYEQYF.

The genes are TRBV30 and TRBJ2-1; the D gene is possibly TRBD1 (5 bases). The CDR3 is 14 amino acids. Germline assignment: CDR1 GTSNPN and CDR2 SVGIG (reference sequence). The V end was cut by 0 bases, the J end by 7 bases, with 13 bases between. The CDR3 is CAWSVMGPSNEQFF. CDR3 sequence (DNA): TGTGCCTGGAGTGTGATGGGGCCGTCGAATGAGCAGTTCTTC. Drawing the rest from reference TRBV30 and TRBJ2-1, the complete variable domain is SQTIHQWPATLVQPVGSPLSLECTVEGTSNPNLYWYRQAAGRGLQLLFYSVGIGQISSEVPQNLSASRPQDRQFILSSKKLLLSDSGFYLCAWSVMGPSNEQFFGPGTRLTVL.

V and J are TRBV10-1 and TRBJ2-5, with 9 nucleotides matching TRBD1. The CDR3 has 14 amino acids. Germline CDR1 and CDR2: WNHNN and SYGVQD (reference sequence). V lost 5 bases to trimming and J lost 2 bases; unmatched junction nucleotides: 3. CDR3 DNA sequence: TGCGCCAGCAGTAAAGGGACAGGGCAAGAGACCCAGTACTTC. Translating it yields CASSKGTGQETQYF.

This clone was found once. This chain uses TRBV6-5 with TRBJ2-5; no reliable D call. The CDR3 is 13 amino acids. The germline V and J ends were trimmed by 7 bases and 5 bases, with 14 bases remaining between them. The germline CDR1 and CDR2 sequences are MNHEY and SVGAGI. The CDR3 DNA reads as TGTGCCAGCAATCGAGGCAAGGAGGAGACCCAGTACTTC. Encoded protein: CASNRGKEETQYF.

CDR3 DNA sequence: TGTGCCAGCAGCGTGGGACAGGGTAACTATGGCTACACCTTC. Encoded protein: CASSVGQGNYGYTF. The V gene is TRBV5-4, the J gene TRBJ1-2; 9 bases line up with TRBD1. The V gene end was trimmed by 4 bases and the J gene end by 1 base; junction bases not matched to a gene: 2. CDR3 length: 14 amino acids. The germline V gene has CDR1 SGHNT and CDR2 YYREEE (reference sequence).

The CDR3 sequence is CASSLGLAGVDEQYF. DNA for the CDR3: TGTGCCAGCAGCTTAGGACTAGCGGGGGTCGACGAGCAGTACTTC. J is TRBJ2-7 and V is TRBV13; 11 positions agree with TRBD2. Germline loops: CDR1 PRHDT, CDR2 FYEKMQ (reference sequence). The CDR3 is made up of 15 amino acids. The trim removed 0 bases at V and 5 bases at J, leaving 3 bases unmatched.

The CDR3 sequence: CASSWGQGEGYTF. As DNA, the CDR3 is TGTGCCAGCAGCTGGGGACAGGGAGAAGGCTACACCTTC. V gene TRBV7-9 combines with J gene TRBJ1-2; 9 nucleotides align to TRBD1. From germline, CDR1 is SEHNR and CDR2 FQNEAQ (reference sequence). With 4 bases clipped from V and 8 bases from J, the junction kept 5 bases outside the gene matches. This CDR3 contains 13 residues. The whole variable domain, remainder taken from reference TRBV7-9 and TRBJ1-2, is DTGVSQNPRHKITKRGQNVTFRCDPISEHNRLYWYRQTLGQGPEFLTYFQNEAQLEKSRLLSDRFSAERPKGSFSTLEIQRTEQGDSAMYLCASSWGQGEGYTFGSGTRLTVV.

The chain uses TRBV5-4 and TRBJ1-3; the D gene is possibly TRBD1 (5 bases). The V and J ends lost 3 bases and 4 bases respectively, with 11 bases between them. The germline V gene encodes CDR1 SGHNT and CDR2 YYREEE (reference sequence). The CDR3 length is 14 residues. CDR3 sequence reads: CASSWSGAGNTIYF. In DNA form, the CDR3 reads TGTGCCAGCAGCTGGTCTGGGGCCGGAAACACCATATATTTT.